These 21 T cell receptor beta chains came from one sample sequenced in a study of blood T cell repertoires in COVID-19. Assay: immunoSEQ multiplex PCR; the TCRdb copy retains only in-frame clones and omits some. The table lists approximately 70,000 clones, 88% of them singletons. Sequencing input: peripheral blood. These TCRs come from a human donor in a cohort sampled during active COVID-19.

The V gene is TRBV7-3, the J gene TRBJ2-5, with TRBD1 identical over 8 bases. Looked up from germline, CDR1 is SGHTA and CDR2 is FQGTGA. CDR3 length: 15 residues. V lost 1 base to trimming and J lost 5 bases; unmatched junction nucleotides: 6. The CDR3 protein is CASSLSGQGAETQYF. CDR3 nucleotides: TGTGCCAGCAGCTTAAGCGGACAGGGCGCCGAGACCCAGTACTTC. The full variable domain, rest sourced from reference TRBV7-3 and TRBJ2-5, is GAGVSQTPSNKVTEKGKYVELRCDPISGHTALYWYRQSLGQGPEFLIYFQGTGAADDSGLPNDRFFAVRPEGSVSTLKIQRTERGDSAVYLCASSLSGQGAETQYFGPGTRLLVL.

The gene calls are TRBV27 and TRBJ2-7; the match to TRBD1 covers 10 bases. With V trimmed by 4 bases and J by 4 bases, 4 bases remained unmatched. The CDR3 sequence is 14 residues long. Germline V gene data show CDR1 as MNHEY and CDR2 as SMNVEV (reference sequence). This CDR3 reads CASSSPGQGYEQYF. The CDR3 DNA is TGTGCCAGCAGTTCACCGGGACAGGGGTACGAGCAGTACTTC.

This sequence joins TRBV6-2 or TRBV6-3 and TRBJ2-1; D possibly corresponds to TRBD2 (7 bases). The CDR3 length is 16 residues. In germline, CDR1 is MNHEY, CDR2 SVGEGT. The germline V and J ends were trimmed by 4 bases and 0 bases, with 13 bases remaining between them. The CDR3 region has the DNA TGTGCCAGCAGTTCACGCGGGGGCAGCTCCTACAATGAGCAGTTCTTC. As protein: CASSSRGGSSYNEQFF.

This chain uses TRBV5-4 with TRBJ2-3, with 11 nucleotides matching TRBD2. This CDR3 is built from 17 residues. The ends lost 5 bases at V and 0 bases at J; junction bases unmatched: 8. The germline V gene has CDR1 SGHNT and CDR2 YYREEE (reference sequence). CDR3 coding DNA: TGTGCCAGCAGTTATTTAGCGGGAGGGTTGAGCACAGATACGCAGTATTTT. Its translation is CASSYLAGGLSTDTQYF.

The rearrangement links TRBV10-3 to TRBJ2-2, with 15 bases lining up with TRBD2. V was clipped by 6 bases and J by 7 bases; unmatched bases: 3. In germline, CDR1 is ENHRY, CDR2 SYGVKD. The CDR3 covers 15 residues. CDR3: CAISQGLAGGGELFF. The CDR3 coding sequence is TGTGCCATCAGCCAGGGACTAGCGGGGGGCGGGGAGCTGTTTTTT.

This chain joins TRBV18 and TRBJ1-1, with D perhaps TRBD1 (6 bases). V dropped 8 bases and J dropped 4 bases, with 17 bases sitting between them. The germline V gene has CDR1 KGHSH and CDR2 LQKENI. CDR3 length: 14 amino acids. This CDR3 reads CASGTGLVSTEAFF. CDR3 DNA sequence: TGTGCCAGCGGCACAGGGCTCGTCAGCACTGAAGCTTTCTTT.

The chain employs TRBV7-2 and TRBJ1-6; the D gene is possibly TRBD1 (5 bases). CDR1 and CDR2 (germline): SGHTA, FQGNSA. Trimming pared 1 base from V and 7 bases from J, leaving 14 bases between. The CDR3 sequence is 16 residues long. This chain's CDR3 is CASSLGGGAGNSPLHF. CDR3 coding DNA: TGTGCCAGCAGCTTAGGCGGCGGGGCCGGAAATTCACCCCTCCACTTT.

The chain is built from TRBV5-1 and TRBJ2-7; the D gene is possibly TRBD2 (7 bases). The CDR3 has 13 residues. V shed 1 base and J shed 3 bases, with 8 bases lying between them. Germline loops: CDR1 SGHRS, CDR2 YFSETQ. CDR3 residues: CASSLRGGYEQYF. The CDR3 DNA sequence: TGCGCCAGCAGCTTGAGGGGGGGCTACGAGCAGTACTTC.

The J gene is TRBJ2-5, the V gene TRBV5-1, with 9 bases aligning to TRBD1. The CDR3 contains 15 residues. Germline assignment: CDR1 SGHRS and CDR2 YFSETQ. Unmatched junction bases numbered 5, after V lost 1 base and J lost 4 bases. CDR3 loop: CASSLSSDRGETQYF. In nucleotides, the CDR3 is TGCGCCAGCAGCTTGTCGTCGGACAGGGGAGAGACCCAGTACTTC.

This rearrangement joins TRBV6-4 to TRBJ2-7; 10 positions match TRBD1. From germline, CDR1 is MRHNA and CDR2 SNTAGT. The CDR3 has 13 residues. With 6 bases clipped from V and 6 bases from J, the junction kept 5 bases outside the gene matches. CDR3: CASSRDRGSEQYF. CDR3 bases: TGTGCCAGCAGCCGGGACAGGGGCTCCGAGCAGTACTTC.

The chain couples TRBV9 to TRBJ2-3; 7 bases line up with TRBD2. Unmatched junction bases numbered 3, after V lost 2 bases and J lost 0 bases. CDR3 length equals 15 residues. Germline V gene data show CDR1 as SGDLS and CDR2 as YYNGEE. The CDR3 DNA follows: TGTGCCAGCAGCGTGGTTAGCGGGAGCACAGATACGCAGTATTTT. Encoded protein: CASSVVSGSTDTQYF.

The chain has TRBV10-1 and TRBJ2-1, with 9 bases that match TRBD2. From germline, CDR1 is WNHNN and CDR2 SYGVQD (reference sequence). The V and J ends lost 6 bases and 7 bases, in that order; junction bases with no gene match: 7. There are 14 residues in the CDR3. CDR3 sequence: CASSSGAGGNEQFF. As DNA, the CDR3 is TGCGCCAGCAGCAGCGGGGCGGGGGGGAATGAGCAGTTCTTC.

The rearrangement links TRBV5-1 to TRBJ2-5; D remains unclear. Germline CDR1 SGHRS, CDR2 YFSETQ. Between the trimmed V and J ends, which lost 0 bases and 3 bases, there was a span of 6 bases. The CDR3 consists of 13 residues. For the CDR3, the DNA is TGCGCCAGCAGCTTGGGTGGAGAAGAGACCCAGTACTTC. Translating gives CASSLGGEETQYF.

The genes are TRBV14 and TRBJ1-2; tentatively, D is TRBD1 (6 bases). CDR1 is SGHDN and CDR2 is FVKESK in the germline V gene. CDR3 length: 13 residues. V lost 6 bases and J lost 4, with 12 bases in between. The CDR3 coding sequence is TGTGCCAGCAGGCCAACAGGGAGCTATGGCTACACCTTC. Protein product: CASRPTGSYGYTF.

The chain is built from TRBV27 and TRBJ2-3; TRBD2 agrees at 13 bases. Germline CDR1 is MNHEY and CDR2 is SMNVEV (reference sequence). The CDR3 sequence is 16 residues long. With 5 bases clipped from V and 6 bases from J, the junction kept 8 bases outside the gene matches. The CDR3 loop reads CASSVTSGGAGDTQYF. The CDR3 coding sequence is TGTGCCAGCAGTGTTACTAGCGGGGGGGCAGGGGATACGCAGTATTTT.

The CDR3 loop reads CASSFTRGGRETQYF. CDR3 DNA: TGTGCCAGCAGTTTTACGCGGGGGGGAAGAGAGACCCAGTACTTC. J is TRBJ2-5 and V is TRBV28, with 9 bases matching TRBD2. Germline assignment: CDR1 MDHEN and CDR2 SYDVKM. Trimming at V came to 3 bases and at J to 4 bases, leaving 6 bases not matched to a gene. This CDR3 is built from 15 residues.

Worth noting for this clone: Other DNA sequences in this sample translate to the same CDR3. The V gene is TRBV29-1, the J gene TRBJ2-7; TRBD1 matches 12 bases. Per the germline V gene, CDR1 is SQVTM and CDR2 is ANQGSEA. The CDR3 spans 18 residues. V shed 2 bases and J 7 bases; nucleotides not matched to a gene: 18. CDR3 bases: TGCAGCGTTGAATTGTTGGGACAGGGGGCGGGTGGTCGTCGGGAGCAGTACTTC. This sequence encodes CSVELLGQGAGGRREQYF.

The chain uses TRBV7-8 and TRBJ1-1; 10 nucleotides line up with TRBD1. CDR3 size: 16 residues. CDR1 and CDR2 (germline): SGHVS, FQNEAQ. V lost 2 bases to trimming and J lost 4 bases; unmatched junction nucleotides: 7. CDR3 sequence (DNA): TGTGCCAGCAGCTTAAGACAGGGGGCGTCTATCACTGAAGCTTTCTTT. Protein: CASSLRQGASITEAFF. Together with reference TRBV7-8 and TRBJ1-1, the CDR3 gives the full variable domain: GAGVSQSPRYKVAKRGQDVALRCDPISGHVSLFWYQQALGQGPEFLTYFQNEAQLDKSGLPSDRFFAERPEGSVSTLKIQRTQQEDSAVYLCASSLRQGASITEAFFGQGTRLTVV.

The chain links TRBV4-3 to TRBJ2-5; D not resolved. The CDR3 consists of 13 residues. Germline V gene sequence: CDR1 LGHNA, CDR2 YSLEER. Between the trimmed V and J ends, which lost 5 bases and 2 bases, there was a span of 9 bases. In nucleotides, the CDR3 is TGCGCCAGCAGCTCGAACTATCAAGAGACCCAGTACTTC. Amino acid sequence: CASSSNYQETQYF.

The chain uses TRBV6-6 and TRBJ2-7, with 7 bases matching TRBD1. After removal of 5 bases from V and 5 bases from J, the junction contained 9 bases not matched to a gene. The CDR3 covers 14 residues. From germline, CDR1 is MNHNY and CDR2 SVGAGI (reference sequence). This CDR3 reads CASSTTGQSNEQYF. CDR3 nucleotide sequence: TGTGCCAGCAGTACGACGGGACAGTCCAACGAGCAGTACTTC.

This chain connects TRBV7-2 to TRBJ2-2; TRBD2 agrees at 8 bases. The trim removed 1 base at V and 5 bases at J, leaving 9 bases unmatched. CDR3 length: 17 amino acids. The germline V gene has CDR1 SGHTA and CDR2 FQGNSA. CDR3 in amino acids: CASSLESPGTRTGELFF. DNA of the CDR3: TGTGCCAGCAGCTTAGAAAGCCCAGGGACTAGGACCGGGGAGCTGTTTTTT.